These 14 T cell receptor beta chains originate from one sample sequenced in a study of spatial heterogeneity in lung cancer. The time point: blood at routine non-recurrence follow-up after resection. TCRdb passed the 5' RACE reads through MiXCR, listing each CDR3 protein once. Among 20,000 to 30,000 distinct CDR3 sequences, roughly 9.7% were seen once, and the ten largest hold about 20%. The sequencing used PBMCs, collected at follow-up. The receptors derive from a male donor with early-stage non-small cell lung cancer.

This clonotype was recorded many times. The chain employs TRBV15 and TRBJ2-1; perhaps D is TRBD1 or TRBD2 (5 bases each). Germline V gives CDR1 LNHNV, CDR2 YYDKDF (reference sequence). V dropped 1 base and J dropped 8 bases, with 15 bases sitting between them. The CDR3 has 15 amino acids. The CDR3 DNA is TGTGCCACCAGCAGAGGACCGCCGTGGGACGATGAGCAGTTCTTC. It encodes CATSRGPPWDDEQFF.

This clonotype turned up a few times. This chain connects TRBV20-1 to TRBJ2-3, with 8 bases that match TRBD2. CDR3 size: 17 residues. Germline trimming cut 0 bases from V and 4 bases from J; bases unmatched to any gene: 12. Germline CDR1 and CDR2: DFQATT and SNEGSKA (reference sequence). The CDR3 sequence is CSARDASGGGLSDTQYF. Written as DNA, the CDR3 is TGCAGTGCTAGAGATGCGAGCGGGGGCGGCCTGTCAGATACGCAGTATTTT.

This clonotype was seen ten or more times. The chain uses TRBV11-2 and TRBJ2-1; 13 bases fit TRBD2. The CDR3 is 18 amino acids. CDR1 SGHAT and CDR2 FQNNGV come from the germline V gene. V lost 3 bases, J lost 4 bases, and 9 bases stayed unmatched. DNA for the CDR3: TGTGCCAGCAGCTTTGTTACCCCGACTAGCGGGGGGTACAATGAGCAGTTCTTC. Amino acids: CASSFVTPTSGGYNEQFF.

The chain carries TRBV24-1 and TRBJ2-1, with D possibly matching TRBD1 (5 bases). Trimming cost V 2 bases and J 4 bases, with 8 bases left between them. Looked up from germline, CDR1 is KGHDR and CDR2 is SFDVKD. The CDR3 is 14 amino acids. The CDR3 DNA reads TGTGCCACCAGTGATTCGCGGACATACAATGAGCAGTTCTTC. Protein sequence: CATSDSRTYNEQFF.

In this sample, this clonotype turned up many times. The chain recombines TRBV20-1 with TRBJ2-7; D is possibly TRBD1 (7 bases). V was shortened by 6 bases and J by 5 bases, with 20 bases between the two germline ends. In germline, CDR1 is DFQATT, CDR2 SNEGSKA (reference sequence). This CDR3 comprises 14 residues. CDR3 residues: CSADRPGGGHEQYF. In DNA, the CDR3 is TGCAGTGCCGATCGCCCTGGAGGGGGCCACGAGCAGTACTTC.

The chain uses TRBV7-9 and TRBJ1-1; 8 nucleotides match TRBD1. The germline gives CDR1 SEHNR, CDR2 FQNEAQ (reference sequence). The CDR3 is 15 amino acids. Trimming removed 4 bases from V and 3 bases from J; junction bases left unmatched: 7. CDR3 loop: CASSWQDRAHTEAFF. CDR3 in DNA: TGTGCCAGCAGCTGGCAGGACAGGGCCCACACTGAAGCTTTCTTT.

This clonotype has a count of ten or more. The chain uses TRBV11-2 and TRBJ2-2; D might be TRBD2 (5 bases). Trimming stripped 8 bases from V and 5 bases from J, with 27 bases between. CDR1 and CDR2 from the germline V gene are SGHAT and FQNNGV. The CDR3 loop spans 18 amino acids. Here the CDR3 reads CASPPRRVGQDGTGELFF. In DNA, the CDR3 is TGTGCCAGCCCTCCAAGGCGGGTTGGGCAGGACGGTACCGGGGAGCTGTTTTTT. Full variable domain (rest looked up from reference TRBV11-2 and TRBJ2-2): EAGVAQSPRYKIIEKRQSVAFWCNPISGHATLYWYQQILGQGPKLLIQFQNNGVVDDSQLPKDRFSAERLKGVDSTLKIQPAKLEDSAVYLCASPPRRVGQDGTGELFFGEGSRLTVL.

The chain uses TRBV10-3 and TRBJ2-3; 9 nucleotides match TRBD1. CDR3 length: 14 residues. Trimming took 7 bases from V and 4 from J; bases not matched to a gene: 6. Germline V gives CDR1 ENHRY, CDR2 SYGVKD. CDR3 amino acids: CAINTGGSADTQYF. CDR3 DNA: TGTGCCATCAACACAGGGGGCAGCGCAGATACGCAGTATTTT.

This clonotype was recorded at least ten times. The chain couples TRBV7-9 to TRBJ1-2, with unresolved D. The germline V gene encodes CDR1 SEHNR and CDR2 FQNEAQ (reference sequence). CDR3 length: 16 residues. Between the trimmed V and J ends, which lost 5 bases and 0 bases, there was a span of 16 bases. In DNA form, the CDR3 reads TGTGCCAGCAGCCCAGCAGGCGACCTTCCTAACTATGGCTACACCTTC. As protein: CASSPAGDLPNYGYTF.

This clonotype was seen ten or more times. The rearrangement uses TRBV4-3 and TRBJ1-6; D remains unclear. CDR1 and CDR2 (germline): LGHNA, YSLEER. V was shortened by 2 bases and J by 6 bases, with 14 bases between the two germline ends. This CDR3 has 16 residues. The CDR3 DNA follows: TGCGCCAGCAGCCAATTCGACGGCGGTGCTAATTCACCCCTCCACTTT. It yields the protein CASSQFDGGANSPLHF.

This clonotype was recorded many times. In DNA, the CDR3 is TGTGCCAGCCAGCGGGGGCGGAGGGAGACCCAGTACTTC. It codes for CASQRGRRETQYF. The rearrangement joins TRBV7-9 to TRBJ2-5, with 8 bases fitting TRBD2. This CDR3 region has 13 residues. With 8 bases clipped from V and 5 bases from J, the junction kept 7 bases outside the gene matches. CDR1 and CDR2 (germline): SEHNR, FQNEAQ (reference sequence).

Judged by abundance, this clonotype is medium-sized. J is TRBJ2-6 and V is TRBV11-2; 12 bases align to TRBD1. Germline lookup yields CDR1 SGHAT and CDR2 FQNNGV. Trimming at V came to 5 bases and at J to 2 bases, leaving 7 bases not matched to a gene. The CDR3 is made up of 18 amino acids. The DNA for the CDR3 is TGTGCCAGCAGCGACGTGGGACAGGGGGCTGCTGGGGCCAACGTCCTGACTTTC. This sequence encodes CASSDVGQGAAGANVLTF.

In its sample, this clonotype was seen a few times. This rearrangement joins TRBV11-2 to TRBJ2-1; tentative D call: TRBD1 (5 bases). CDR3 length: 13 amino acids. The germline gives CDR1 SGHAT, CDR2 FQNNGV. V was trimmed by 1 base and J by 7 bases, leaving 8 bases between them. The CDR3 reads CASSLVKGNEQFF. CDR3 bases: TGTGCCAGCAGCTTAGTTAAGGGGAATGAGCAGTTCTTC. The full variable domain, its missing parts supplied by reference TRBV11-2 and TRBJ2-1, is EAGVAQSPRYKIIEKRQSVAFWCNPISGHATLYWYQQILGQGPKLLIQFQNNGVVDDSQLPKDRFSAERLKGVDSTLKIQPAKLEDSAVYLCASSLVKGNEQFFGPGTRLTVL.

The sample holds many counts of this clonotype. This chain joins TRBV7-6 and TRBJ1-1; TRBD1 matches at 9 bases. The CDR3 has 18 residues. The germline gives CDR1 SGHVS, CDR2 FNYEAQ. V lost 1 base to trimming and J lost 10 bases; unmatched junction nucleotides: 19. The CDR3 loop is CASSLGDWTGASAVAAFF. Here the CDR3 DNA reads TGTGCCAGCAGCTTAGGGGATTGGACAGGGGCCTCCGCGGTGGCAGCTTTCTTT. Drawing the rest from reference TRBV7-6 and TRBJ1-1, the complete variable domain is GAGVSQSPRYKVTKRGQDVALRCDPISGHVSLYWYRQALGQGPEFLTYFNYEAQQDKSGLPNDRFSAERPEGSISTLTIQRTEQRDSAMYRCASSLGDWTGASAVAAFFGQGTRLTVV.